Listed below are T cell receptor beta chains from one sample, sequenced in a study of T cell changes during pregnancy in multiple sclerosis. The repertoire was sequenced with immunoSEQ multiplex PCR; TCRdb's copy has only in-frame clones and lacks some. The profile shows 70,000 to 95,000 clones, around 93% of them singletons. Source: peripheral blood, taken in the second trimester of pregnancy. The receptors stem from a female donor in good health, enrolled as a control in a pregnancy study. CDR3s include the opening cysteine and the closing phenylalanine or tryptophan. D genes are given only for firm matches. Part of the rows lack a size; the others show once, few, many or a class for expanded clones.

d_call clone_size j_call v_call cdr3_aa cdr3_nt
NA NA TRBJ1-1 TRBV29-1 CSVGAGNTEAFF TGCAGCGTTGGGGCAGGAAACACTGAAGCTTTCTTT
NA once TRBJ1-1 TRBV5-6 CASTSQGLNTEAFF TGTGCCAGCACCTCGCAGGGGTTGAACACTGAAGCTTTCTTT
TRBD2 NA TRBJ2-5 TRBV27 CASSASRTSGGETQYF TGTGCCAGCAGTGCTTCAAGGACTAGCGGGGGAGAGACCCAGTACTTC
NA NA TRBJ1-2 TRBV2 CASSETGSNYGYTF TGTGCCAGCAGCGAAACAGGGTCTAACTATGGCTACACCTTC
TRBD1 NA TRBJ1-1 TRBV9 CASSSGQGRGYTEAFF TGTGCCAGCAGCTCAGGACAGGGGCGGGGGTACACTGAAGCTTTCTTT
TRBD1 once TRBJ2-5 TRBV9 CASSVGQGRETQYF TGTGCCAGCAGCGTCGGACAGGGGAGAGAGACCCAGTACTTC
NA NA TRBJ2-7 TRBV5-4 CASSLPQTGTYEQYF TGTGCCAGCAGCTTGCCTCAGACAGGCACCTACGAGCAGTACTTC
NA NA TRBJ1-5 TRBV19 CASIGRGSNQPQHF TGTGCCAGTATAGGAAGGGGAAGCAATCAGCCCCAGCATTTT
TRBD2 NA TRBJ2-1 TRBV7-2 CASSRQGSGGGYEQFF TGTGCCAGCAGCCGCCAGGGTAGCGGGGGTGGCTATGAGCAGTTCTTC
TRBD2 NA TRBJ2-7 TRBV5-1 CASSPGLVHEQYF TGCGCCAGCAGCCCCGGACTAGTCCACGAGCAGTACTTC
NA NA TRBJ1-3 TRBV10-3 CAPSTGFNSGNTIYF TGTGCCCCTTCCACAGGGTTTAATTCTGGAAACACCATATATTTT
TRBD1 NA TRBJ1-1 TRBV5-1 CASSLGRGQGLMNTEAFF TGCGCCAGCAGCTTGGGAAGGGGGCAGGGGCTTATGAACACTGAAGCTTTCTTT
TRBD1 NA TRBJ1-4 TRBV6-5 CASSRRTGGEKLFF TGTGCCAGCAGTAGACGGACAGGGGGAGAAAAACTGTTTTTT
NA NA TRBJ1-5 TRBV7-2 CASSPPGQPQHF TGTGCCAGCAGCCCCCCAGGGCAGCCCCAGCATTTT
NA NA TRBJ1-2 TRBV27 CASSLSLLSTGPRGYTF TGTGCCAGCAGTTTATCCTTGTTGTCGACAGGACCACGGGGCTACACCTTC
NA once TRBJ1-1 TRBV15 CATSRDRIANTEAFF TGTGCCACCAGCAGAGATAGGATAGCGAACACTGAAGCTTTCTTT
TRBD1 NA TRBJ1-1 TRBV11-2 CASSSFQGANTEAFF TGTGCCAGCAGCTCCTTCCAGGGGGCGAACACTGAAGCTTTCTTT
NA NA TRBJ2-6 TRBV19 CASSIDQSGANVLTF TGTGCCAGTAGTATAGATCAATCTGGGGCCAACGTCCTGACTTTC
NA NA TRBJ1-2 TRBV5-6 CASSLRSNGGGRYYGYTF TGTGCCAGCAGCCTGAGGTCAAATGGGGGCGGACGCTACTATGGCTACACCTTC
NA NA TRBJ2-2 TRBV2 CAILTTGGTGELFF TGTGCCATTCTCACGACAGGTGGAACCGGGGAGCTGTTTTTT
NA NA TRBJ1-5 TRBV6-1 CASRKGGESNQPQHF TGTGCCAGCAGGAAGGGGGGGGAGAGCAATCAGCCCCAGCATTTT
NA NA TRBJ1-1 TRBV2 CASTLDSAVEAFF TGTGCCAGCACTTTGGACAGTGCTGTTGAAGCTTTCTTT
NA NA TRBJ1-4 TRBV2 CASSDSREGKLFF TGTGCCAGCAGTGACTCGAGGGAGGGGAAACTGTTTTTT
TRBD2 NA TRBJ2-1 TRBV10-3 CAISDSGGQSYNEQFF TGTGCCATCAGTGATAGCGGGGGGCAATCCTACAATGAGCAGTTCTTC
NA NA TRBJ2-5 TRBV9 CASNEQGVEETQYF TGTGCCAGCAACGAACAGGGTGTGGAGGAGACCCAGTACTTC
TRBD1 once TRBJ2-1 TRBV6-1 CASRWTGVLDEQFF TGTGCCAGCAGATGGACAGGGGTCTTGGATGAGCAGTTCTTC
NA NA TRBJ2-6 TRBV10-3 CAISDFPSGANVLTF TGTGCCATCAGTGATTTCCCATCTGGGGCCAACGTCCTGACTTTC
NA NA TRBJ1-5 TRBV4-2 CASSQEGIQVQPQHF TGTGCCAGCAGCCAAGAAGGCATTCAGGTCCAGCCCCAGCATTTT
NA NA TRBJ1-6 TRBV7-2 CASSLARGSRYNSPLHF TGTGCCAGCAGCTTAGCTAGGGGCTCGAGATATAATTCACCCCTCCACTTT
NA few TRBJ1-4 TRBV13 CASSPRLSTNEKLFF TGTGCCAGCAGCCCGAGACTGTCAACTAATGAAAAACTGTTTTTT
NA once TRBJ1-2 TRBV5-8 CASSLRQGGYTF TGTGCCAGCAGCTTGAGGCAGGGGGGCTACACCTTC
NA NA TRBJ2-7 TRBV5-4 CATRGAGERSSYEQYF TGTGCCACCCGGGGGGCAGGCGAGCGTAGCTCCTACGAGCAGTACTTC
TRBD1 NA TRBJ1-3 TRBV28 CASSYRQGKLDTIYF TGTGCCAGCAGCTATCGACAGGGAAAGTTGGACACCATATATTTT
NA NA TRBJ2-1 TRBV4-1 CASSQDLTRRWEQFF TGCGCCAGCAGCCAAGATCTGACTAGACGGTGGGAGCAGTTCTTC
TRBD1 NA TRBJ2-7 TRBV4-2 CASSHEGQGAYEQYF TGTGCCAGCAGCCACGAGGGACAGGGGGCCTACGAGCAGTACTTC
NA NA TRBJ2-7 TRBV27 CASRSSERFYEQYF TGTGCCAGCAGATCCTCCGAGCGCTTCTACGAGCAGTACTTC
NA NA TRBJ1-1 TRBV29-1 CSVVQNTEAFF TGCAGCGTCGTACAGAACACTGAAGCTTTCTTT
NA NA TRBJ2-7 TRBV4-3 CASSQGLRDTYEQYF TGCGCCAGCAGCCAGGGACTGAGAGATACCTACGAGCAGTACTTC
TRBD1 NA TRBJ1-1 TRBV7-2 CASSQGVSGTGDTEAFF TGTGCCAGCAGCCAAGGGGTATCCGGGACAGGGGACACTGAAGCTTTCTTT
TRBD1 NA TRBJ2-7 TRBV5-6 CASSNRQGLTAYEQYF TGTGCCAGCAGCAACCGACAGGGTCTAACCGCCTACGAGCAGTACTTC
TRBD1 NA TRBJ1-1 TRBV18 CASSPPSGQGNTEAFF TGTGCCAGCTCACCACCTTCGGGACAGGGGAACACTGAAGCTTTCTTT
NA once TRBJ1-1 TRBV10-3 CAISGPSGMSKPTEAFF TGTGCCATCAGTGGCCCATCCGGGATGTCAAAGCCCACTGAAGCTTTCTTT
TRBD1 NA TRBJ2-7 TRBV6-6 CASSPPDRAVSYEQYF TGTGCCAGCAGCCCACCGGACAGGGCGGTCTCCTACGAGCAGTACTTC
TRBD1 NA TRBJ2-7 TRBV19 CASSADRDAYEQYF TGTGCCAGTAGTGCCGACAGGGATGCCTACGAGCAGTACTTC
TRBD1 NA TRBJ1-2 TRBV9 CASSVVNQGDGYTF TGTGCCAGCAGCGTAGTTAATCAGGGGGATGGCTACACCTTC
TRBD1 NA TRBJ1-2 TRBV10-3 CAIGGQGYGYTF TGTGCCATCGGGGGACAGGGCTATGGCTACACCTTC
TRBD1 NA TRBJ2-7 TRBV7-2 CASSLEGGGTVTFNEQYF TGTGCCAGCAGCCTCGAGGGTGGTGGGACAGTCACTTTTAACGAGCAGTACTTC
NA NA TRBJ2-1 TRBV15 CATSRRNSDNEQFF TGTGCCACCAGCAGGCGAAACAGTGACAATGAGCAGTTCTTC
TRBD1 NA TRBJ1-2 TRBV27 CASSLSMGQGGVYGYTF TGTGCCAGCAGTTTATCGATGGGGCAGGGGGGAGTCTATGGCTACACCTTC
NA NA TRBJ1-1 TRBV7-9 CASSLIRGWVTEAFF TGTGCCAGCAGCTTAATCAGGGGATGGGTAACTGAAGCTTTCTTT
NA few TRBJ1-1 TRBV4-1 CASSHGTLQGQGTEAFF TGCGCCAGCAGCCATGGGACCCTACAGGGCCAGGGGACTGAAGCTTTCTTT
TRBD1 NA TRBJ2-7 TRBV7-2 CASSRTGSGYEQYF TGTGCCAGCAGCCGGACAGGGAGCGGATACGAGCAGTACTTC
NA NA TRBJ1-1 TRBV9 CASSVAANTEAFF TGTGCCAGCAGCGTAGCAGCGAACACTGAGGCTTTCTTT
NA NA TRBJ2-5 TRBV7-9 CASSSTRVRRMETQYF TGTGCCAGCAGCTCCACCCGGGTAAGGAGGATGGAGACCCAGTACTTC
TRBD2 NA TRBJ2-1 TRBV7-9 CASSRLAGAMRYVFNEQFF TGTGCCAGCAGTAGACTAGCGGGGGCGATGCGTTACGTTTTTAATGAGCAGTTCTTC
NA NA TRBJ2-7 TRBV11-3 CASSLDPIREQYF TGTGCCAGCAGCTTAGATCCTATTCGCGAGCAGTACTTC
NA NA TRBJ1-6 TRBV9 CASSDSRIDNSPLHF TGTGCCAGCAGCGATAGCAGAATTGATAATTCACCCCTCCACTTT
TRBD1 NA TRBJ1-2 TRBV5-1 CASSPTGVGGYTF TGCGCCAGCAGCCCGACAGGGGTCGGTGGCTACACCTTC
TRBD2 NA TRBJ2-3 TRBV6-6 CASREGLAGVTDTQYF TGTGCCAGCAGGGAGGGACTAGCGGGGGTCACAGATACGCAGTATTTT